Presented here are 26 T cell receptor beta chains from one specimen sequenced in a study of cytomegalovirus exposure and HLA in healthy donors. It was with 60 Vbeta and 13 Jbeta primers that the PCR ran. TCRdb keeps only in-frame clones here, not all; method: immunoSEQ multiplex PCR. This table has roughly 80,000 clones, roughly 69% appearing once. Sequencing was done on a sample of PBMCs. The receptors derive from a woman aged 45-60 years in good health and CMV-seropositive.

The gene calls are TRBV6-6 and TRBJ1-6; D is perhaps TRBD1 (5 bases). The CDR3 has 16 residues. CDR1 and CDR2 from the germline V gene are MNHNY and SVGAGI (reference sequence). V was trimmed by 2 bases and J by 3 bases, leaving 11 bases between them. CDR3 in amino acids: CASSYHFDSYNSPLHF. As DNA, the CDR3 is TGTGCCAGCAGTTACCATTTCGACAGCTATAATTCACCCCTCCACTTT.

V is TRBV10-2 and J is TRBJ1-2, with D perhaps TRBD1 (5 bases). Germline V gene lookup returns CDR1 WSHSY and CDR2 SAAADI. CDR3 length: 16 residues. V shed 3 bases and J shed 1 base, with 15 bases lying between them. The CDR3 nucleotides read TGCGCCAGCAGTGAAGTCAGGGCACTCATTAACTATGGCTACACCTTC. Residues: CASSEVRALINYGYTF.

The chain joins TRBV10-3 to TRBJ1-6; 10 bases map to TRBD1. V lost 6 bases, J lost 10 bases, and 6 bases stayed unmatched. The CDR3 loop spans 14 amino acids. CDR1 and CDR2 from the germline V gene are ENHRY and SYGVKD. CDR3 bases: TGTGCCATCAGCACCGGGACAGGGGACTCACCCCTCCACTTT. It translates to CAISTGTGDSPLHF.

The chain uses TRBV2 and TRBJ2-6, with TRBD1 matching over 9 bases. CDR3 length: 16 residues. Looked up from germline, CDR1 is SNHLY and CDR2 is FYNNEI. After removal of 4 bases from V and 2 bases from J, the junction contained 3 bases not matched to a gene. This CDR3 is CASSGDRGTGANVLTF. CDR3 coding DNA: TGTGCCAGCAGTGGCGACAGGGGGACTGGGGCCAACGTCCTGACTTTC.

CDR3 loop: CAAGTGVKSEAFF. In DNA, the CDR3 is TGTGCCGCAGGGACAGGGGTTAAATCTGAAGCTTTCTTT. The J gene is TRBJ1-1, the V gene TRBV21-1; the table's TRBD1 call for D was not verified on the DNA. TRBV21-1 is deemed a pseudogene. This CDR3 comprises 13 residues.

The chain recombines TRBV6-1 with TRBJ1-5; TRBD1 agrees at 8 bases. Germline CDR1 is MNHNS and CDR2 is SASEGT. V trimming: 2 bases; J trimming: 0 bases; junction bases outside the gene matches: 9. CDR3 length equals 18 residues. DNA of the CDR3: TGTGCCAGCAGTGAAATTGGGACAGGAGTTTATAGCAATCAGCCCCAGCATTTT. It codes for CASSEIGTGVYSNQPQHF.

The chain recombines TRBV5-1 with TRBJ2-5; D remains unclear. The CDR3 loop spans 13 amino acids. V lost 0 bases and J lost 0, with 3 bases in between. The germline V gene has CDR1 SGHRS and CDR2 YFSETQ. The CDR3 here is CASSLDYQETQYF. CDR3 bases: TGCGCCAGCAGCTTGGACTACCAAGAGACCCAGTACTTC.

This sequence joins TRBV18 and TRBJ1-5; 7 bases fit TRBD1. This CDR3 has 14 amino acids. In germline, CDR1 is KGHSH, CDR2 LQKENI. The J segment lost 2 bases and the V segment lost 4 bases, leaving 2 bases of the junction unmatched. In nucleotides, the CDR3 is TGTGCCAGCTCACGACAGGGTCGCAATCAGCCCCAGCATTTT. Protein sequence: CASSRQGRNQPQHF.

This chain joins TRBV5-1 and TRBJ2-2; D might be TRBD1 (6 bases). Germline-derived CDR1 and CDR2 are SGHRS and YFSETQ. CDR3 length: 15 amino acids. Trimming cost V 4 bases and J 6 bases, with 16 bases left between them. The CDR3 sequence is CASSTGTPEAGELFF. CDR3 coding DNA: TGCGCCAGCAGCACCGGGACACCCGAGGCCGGGGAGCTGTTTTTT.

This chain connects TRBV4-1 to TRBJ1-4; D gene unclear. Germline CDR1 reads MGHRA; CDR2 reads YSYEKL. V gave up 1 base and J gave up 0 bases, with 21 bases separating them. The CDR3 extends over 20 amino acids. In nucleotides, the CDR3 is TGCGCCAGCAGCCAAGTTTTCCCTAGAAGAAGCGACCCAACTAATGAAAAACTGTTTTTT. Its protein product is CASSQVFPRRSDPTNEKLFF.

The V and J genes are TRBV5-4 and TRBJ2-1; tentatively, D is TRBD2 (6 bases). CDR1 is SGHNT and CDR2 is YYREEE in the germline V gene (reference sequence). Trimming pared 0 bases from V and 2 bases from J, leaving 12 bases between. The CDR3 is made up of 16 amino acids. DNA of the CDR3: TGTGCCAGCAGCTTGGGAGTAGCGGAAACCTACAATGAGCAGTTCTTC. Its translation: CASSLGVAETYNEQFF.

The V gene is TRBV19, the J gene TRBJ1-5; D remains unclear. Germline assignment: CDR1 LNHDA and CDR2 SQIVND (reference sequence). V lost 7 bases, J lost 6 bases, and 13 bases lay in between. The CDR3 extends over 13 amino acids. CDR3 in amino acids: CASNQEVGQPQHF. The CDR3, as DNA: TGTGCCAGTAACCAGGAGGTGGGTCAGCCCCAGCATTTT.

J is TRBJ2-3 and V is TRBV5-1, with TRBD1 matching over 7 bases. The V segment lost 5 bases and the J segment 1 base; nucleotides outside the gene matches: 16. CDR1 is SGHRS, CDR2 YFSETQ, per germline. The CDR3 is 18 residues long. The CDR3 protein is CASSIDPPDRDGTDTQYF. CDR3 bases: TGCGCCAGCAGTATAGATCCCCCCGACAGGGATGGCACAGATACGCAGTATTTT. The complete variable domain, with remaining parts taken from reference TRBV5-1 and TRBJ2-3, reads KAGVTQTPRYLIKTRGQQVTLSCSPISGHRSVSWYQQTPGQGLQFLFEYFSETQRNKGNFPGRFSGRQFSNSRSEMNVSTLELGDSALYLCASSIDPPDRDGTDTQYFGPGTRLTVL.

CDR3 in DNA: TGTGCCAGCAGTGTATCCGGGACAGGGGGGTATCAGCCCCAGCATTTT. It yields the protein CASSVSGTGGYQPQHF. V usage is TRBV6-1 and J usage is TRBJ1-5; TRBD1 aligns across 11 bases. The ends lost 4 bases at V and 5 bases at J; junction bases unmatched: 7. There are 16 residues in the CDR3. CDR1 is MNHNS, CDR2 SASEGT, per germline.

This clone occurred a few times. V usage is TRBV5-1 and J usage is TRBJ2-7; 8 nucleotides line up with TRBD1. From germline, CDR1 is SGHRS and CDR2 YFSETQ. The V and J ends lost 7 bases and 2 bases, in that order; junction bases with no gene match: 8. This CDR3 contains 14 residues. The CDR3 loop is CASGPGQETYEQYF. The DNA for the CDR3 is TGCGCCAGCGGTCCGGGACAGGAAACCTACGAGCAGTACTTC.

J is TRBJ1-1 and V is TRBV5-1, with unresolved D. There are 13 residues in the CDR3. Trimming stripped 2 bases from V and 3 bases from J, with 8 bases between. CDR1 and CDR2 from the germline V gene are SGHRS and YFSETQ. The DNA of the CDR3 is TGCGCCAGCAGCTTAGTTGGAGACACTGAAGCTTTCTTT. Its protein product is CASSLVGDTEAFF. Drawing the rest from reference TRBV5-1 and TRBJ1-1, the complete variable domain is KAGVTQTPRYLIKTRGQQVTLSCSPISGHRSVSWYQQTPGQGLQFLFEYFSETQRNKGNFPGRFSGRQFSNSRSEMNVSTLELGDSALYLCASSLVGDTEAFFGQGTRLTVV.

This clone was observed a single time. The chain links TRBV4-1 to TRBJ2-5; 13 nucleotides align to TRBD2. The CDR3 runs 17 residues. Germline V lookup: CDR1 MGHRA, CDR2 YSYEKL. Losses at the gene ends were 4 bases for V and 2 bases for J; bases not matched to a gene: 7. DNA of the CDR3: TGCGCCAGCAGCCCCCATGTACTAGCGGGGGGGCAAGAGACCCAGTACTTC. It specifies CASSPHVLAGGQETQYF.

J is TRBJ2-2 and V is TRBV11-2; possibly TRBD1 for D (6 bases). The CDR3 is 14 residues long. The V and J ends lost 5 bases and 1 base respectively, with 8 bases between them. The germline V gene has CDR1 SGHAT and CDR2 FQNNGV. The CDR3 DNA follows: TGTGCCAGCAGCCGGACAGAGAACACCGGGGAGCTGTTTTTT. Translation: CASSRTENTGELFF.

This chain joins TRBV19 and TRBJ2-3, with 7 positions matching TRBD2. The trim removed 5 bases at V and 6 bases at J, leaving 11 bases unmatched. The V gene's germline CDR1 is LNHDA and CDR2 SQIVND (reference sequence). The CDR3 is made up of 15 amino acids. The CDR3 DNA reads as TGTGCCAGTAGTCAGGAGCGGGGAGGTGATGATACGCAGTATTTT. As protein: CASSQERGGDDTQYF.

With respect to this clone: One junction end does not reproduce the germline sequence, and a read error may be involved. V and J are TRBV7-9 and TRBJ2-1, with 9 bases fitting TRBD1. Per the germline V gene, CDR1 is SEHNR and CDR2 is FQNEAQ (reference sequence). The length of the CDR3 is 15 residues. DNA of the CDR3: TGTTCCAGCAGCCCGGGGACAGGGAGGTCCAATGAGCAGTTCTTC. As protein: CSSSPGTGRSNEQFF.

This clone has a handful of counts. The chain joins TRBV6-6 to TRBJ2-7; possibly TRBD1 for D (6 bases). V lost 6 bases, J lost 5 bases, and 14 bases lay in between. The germline V gene has CDR1 MNHNY and CDR2 SVGAGI (reference sequence). The CDR3 consists of 13 residues. The chain's CDR3 is CASSRTGTNEQYV. Written as DNA, the CDR3 is TGTGCCAGCAGCCGAACAGGGACCAACGAGCAGTACGTC.

This clone occurred once. This chain joins TRBV11-3 and TRBJ2-1; D may be TRBD1 (7 bases). Trimming cost V 4 bases and J 2 bases, with 12 bases left between them. Germline V lookup: CDR1 SGHNT, CDR2 YENEEA. The CDR3 consists of 15 residues. This chain's CDR3 is CASSSGGTAYNEQFF. The CDR3 DNA is TGTGCCAGCAGCTCCGGAGGGACAGCCTACAATGAGCAGTTCTTC.

The J gene is TRBJ2-2, the V gene TRBV19; TRBD1 matches 9 bases. The CDR3 length is 15 residues. In germline, CDR1 is LNHDA, CDR2 SQIVND (reference sequence). V dropped 6 bases and J dropped 3; count of bases not matched to a gene: 5. CDR3 protein: CASSRGQGYTGELFF. DNA for the CDR3: TGTGCCAGTAGCCGAGGACAGGGGTACACCGGGGAGCTGTTTTTT.

The chain employs TRBV18 and TRBJ1-2, with 9 bases lining up with TRBD1. CDR1 is KGHSH, CDR2 LQKENI, per germline. This CDR3 has 13 residues. The trim removed 3 bases at V and 5 bases at J, leaving 1 base unmatched. Written as DNA, the CDR3 is TGTGCCAGCTCACCGGACAGGGGATATGGCTACACCTTC. Amino acids: CASSPDRGYGYTF. Drawing the rest from reference TRBV18 and TRBJ1-2, the complete variable domain is NAGVMQNPRHLVRRRGQEARLRCSPMKGHSHVYWYRQLPEEGLKFMVYLQKENIIDESGMPKERFSAEFPKEGPSILRIQQVVRGDSAAYFCASSPDRGYGYTFGSGTRLTVV.

This clone was detected only a few times. This rearrangement joins TRBV19 to TRBJ1-2, with TRBD1 as a possible D gene (6 bases). This CDR3 has 18 residues. CDR1 and CDR2 from the germline V gene are LNHDA and SQIVND (reference sequence). V dropped 6 bases and J dropped 7 bases, with 30 bases sitting between them. CDR3 residues: CASSELPGHSAFVSGYTF. DNA for the CDR3: TGTGCCAGTAGCGAACTCCCGGGACACAGCGCTTTCGTTAGTGGCTACACCTTC.

V gene TRBV7-3 combines with J gene TRBJ2-2, with TRBD1 matching over 7 bases. CDR3 length: 15 amino acids. Germline assignment: CDR1 SGHTA and CDR2 FQGTGA. With 5 bases clipped from V and 5 bases from J, the junction kept 8 bases outside the gene matches. The CDR3: CASSPGTEITGELFF. CDR3 in DNA: TGTGCCAGCAGCCCCGGGACAGAAATAACCGGGGAGCTGTTTTTT.